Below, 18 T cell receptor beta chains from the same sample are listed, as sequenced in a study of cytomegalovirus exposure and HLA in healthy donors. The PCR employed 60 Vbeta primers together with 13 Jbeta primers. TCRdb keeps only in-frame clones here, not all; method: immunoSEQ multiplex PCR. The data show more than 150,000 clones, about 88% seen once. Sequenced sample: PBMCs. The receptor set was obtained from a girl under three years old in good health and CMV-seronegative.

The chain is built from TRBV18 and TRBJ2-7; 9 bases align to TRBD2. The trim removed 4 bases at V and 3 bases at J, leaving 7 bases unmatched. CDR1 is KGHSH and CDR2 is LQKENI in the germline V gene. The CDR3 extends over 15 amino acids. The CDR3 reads CASSQLAGFNYEQYF. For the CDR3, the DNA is TGTGCCAGCTCACAACTAGCGGGCTTCAACTACGAGCAGTACTTC.

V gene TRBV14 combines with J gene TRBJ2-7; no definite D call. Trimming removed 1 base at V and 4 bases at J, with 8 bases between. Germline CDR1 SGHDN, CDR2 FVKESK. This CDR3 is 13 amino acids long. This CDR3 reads CASSQAVSYEQYF. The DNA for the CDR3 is TGTGCCAGCAGCCAAGCCGTTTCTTACGAGCAGTACTTC.

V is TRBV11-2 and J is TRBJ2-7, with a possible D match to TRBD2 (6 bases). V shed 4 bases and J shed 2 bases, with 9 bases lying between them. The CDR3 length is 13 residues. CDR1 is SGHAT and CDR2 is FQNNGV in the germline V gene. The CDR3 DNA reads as TGTGCCAGCAGCTGGGGGGATACCTACGAGCAGTACTTC. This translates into CASSWGDTYEQYF.

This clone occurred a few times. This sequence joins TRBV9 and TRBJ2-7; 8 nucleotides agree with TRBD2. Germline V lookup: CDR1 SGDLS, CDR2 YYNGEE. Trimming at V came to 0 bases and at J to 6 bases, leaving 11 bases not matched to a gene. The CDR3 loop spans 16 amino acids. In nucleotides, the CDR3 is TGTGCCAGCAGCGTAGCTTTGAGCGGGAGTCTGGGCGAGCAGTACTTC. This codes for CASSVALSGSLGEQYF.

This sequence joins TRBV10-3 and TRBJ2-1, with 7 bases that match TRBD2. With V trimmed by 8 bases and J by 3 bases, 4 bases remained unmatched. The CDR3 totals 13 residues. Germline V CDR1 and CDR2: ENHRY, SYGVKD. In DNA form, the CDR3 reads TGTGCCATCCTAGGCGGGAGCTACAATGAGCAGTTCTTC. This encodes CAILGGSYNEQFF.

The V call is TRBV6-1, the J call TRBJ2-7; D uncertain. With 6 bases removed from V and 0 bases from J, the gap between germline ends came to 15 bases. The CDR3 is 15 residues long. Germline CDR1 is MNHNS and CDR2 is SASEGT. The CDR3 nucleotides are TGTGCCAGCAGCCCAACACATTGGAGCTCCTACGAGCAGTACTTC. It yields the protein CASSPTHWSSYEQYF.

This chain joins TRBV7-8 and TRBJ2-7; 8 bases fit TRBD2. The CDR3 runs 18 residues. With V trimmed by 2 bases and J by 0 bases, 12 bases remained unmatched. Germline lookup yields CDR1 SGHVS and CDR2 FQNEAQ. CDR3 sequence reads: CASSLPGLAGAASYEQYF. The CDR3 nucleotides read TGTGCCAGCAGCTTACCTGGCCTAGCGGGTGCTGCCTCCTACGAGCAGTACTTC.

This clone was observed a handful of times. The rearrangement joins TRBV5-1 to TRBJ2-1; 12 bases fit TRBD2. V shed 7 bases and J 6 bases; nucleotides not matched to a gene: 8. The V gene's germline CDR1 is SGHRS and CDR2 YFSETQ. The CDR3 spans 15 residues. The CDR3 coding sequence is TGCGCCAGCTGCCCCGGACTAGCGGGAAGCAATGAGCAGTTCTTC. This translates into CASCPGLAGSNEQFF.

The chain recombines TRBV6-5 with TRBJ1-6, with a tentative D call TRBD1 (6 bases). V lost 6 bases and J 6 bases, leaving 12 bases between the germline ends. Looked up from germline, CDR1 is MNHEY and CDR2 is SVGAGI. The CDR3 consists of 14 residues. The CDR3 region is CASSRQGSNSPLHF. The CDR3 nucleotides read TGTGCCAGCAGCCGCCAGGGGAGTAATTCACCCCTCCACTTT.

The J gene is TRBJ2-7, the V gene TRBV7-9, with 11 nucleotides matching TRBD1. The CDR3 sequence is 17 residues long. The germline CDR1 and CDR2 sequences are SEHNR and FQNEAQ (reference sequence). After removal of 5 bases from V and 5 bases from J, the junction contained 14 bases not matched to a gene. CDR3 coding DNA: TGTGCCAGCAGCCCCGCTACCCAGGACAGGGGGCTCGACGAGCAGTACTTC. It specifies CASSPATQDRGLDEQYF.

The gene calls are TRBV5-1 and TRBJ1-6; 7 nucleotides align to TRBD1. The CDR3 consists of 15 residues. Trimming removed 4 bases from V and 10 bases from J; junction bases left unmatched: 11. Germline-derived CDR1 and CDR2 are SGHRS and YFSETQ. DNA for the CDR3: TGCGCCAGCAGCCCCGACAGGGCTCAAAGGTCACCCCTCCACTTT. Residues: CASSPDRAQRSPLHF.

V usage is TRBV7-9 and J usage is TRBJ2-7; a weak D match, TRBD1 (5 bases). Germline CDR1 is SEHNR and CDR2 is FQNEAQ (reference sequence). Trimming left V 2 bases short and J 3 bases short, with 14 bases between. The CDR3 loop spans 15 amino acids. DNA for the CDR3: TGTGCCAGCAGCTTACCCCTGGGGCAGTACTACGAGCAGTACTTC. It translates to CASSLPLGQYYEQYF.

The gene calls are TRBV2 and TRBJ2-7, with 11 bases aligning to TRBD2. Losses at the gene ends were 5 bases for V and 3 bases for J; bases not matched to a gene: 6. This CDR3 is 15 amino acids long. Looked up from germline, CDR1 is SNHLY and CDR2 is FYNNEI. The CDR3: CASSQGLAGVYEQYF. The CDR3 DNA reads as TGTGCCAGCAGTCAAGGACTAGCGGGCGTCTACGAGCAGTACTTC.

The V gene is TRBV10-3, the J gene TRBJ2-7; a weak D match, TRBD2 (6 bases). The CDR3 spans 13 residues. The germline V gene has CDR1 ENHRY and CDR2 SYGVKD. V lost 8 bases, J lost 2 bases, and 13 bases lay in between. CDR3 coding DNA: TGTGCCATCGGGGGGACGGACGCCTACGAGCAGTACTTC. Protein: CAIGGTDAYEQYF.

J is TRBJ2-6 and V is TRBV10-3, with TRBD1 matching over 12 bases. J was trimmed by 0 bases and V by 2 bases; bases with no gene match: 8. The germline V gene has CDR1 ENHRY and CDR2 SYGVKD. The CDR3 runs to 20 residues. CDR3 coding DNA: TGTGCCATCAGTGAGGGGGACAGGGGGCGTTTTTTCTCTGGGGCCAACGTCCTGACTTTC. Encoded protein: CAISEGDRGRFFSGANVLTF.

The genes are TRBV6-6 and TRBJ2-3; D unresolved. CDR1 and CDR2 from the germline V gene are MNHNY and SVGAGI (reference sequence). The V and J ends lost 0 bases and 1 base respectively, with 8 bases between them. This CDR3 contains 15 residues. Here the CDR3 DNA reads TGTGCCAGCAGTTACTCTAATTCCCGCACAGATACGCAGTATTTT. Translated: CASSYSNSRTDTQYF.

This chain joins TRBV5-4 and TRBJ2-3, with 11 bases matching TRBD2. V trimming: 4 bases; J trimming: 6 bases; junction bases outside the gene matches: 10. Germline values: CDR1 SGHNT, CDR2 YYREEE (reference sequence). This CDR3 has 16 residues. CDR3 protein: CASSPGVAGGRDTQYF. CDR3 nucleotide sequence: TGTGCCAGCAGCCCGGGGGTAGCGGGGGGGAGGGATACGCAGTATTTT.

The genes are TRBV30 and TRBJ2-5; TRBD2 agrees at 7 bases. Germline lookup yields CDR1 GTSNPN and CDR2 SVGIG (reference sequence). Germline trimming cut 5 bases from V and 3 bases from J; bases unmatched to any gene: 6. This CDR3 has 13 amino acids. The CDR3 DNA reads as TGTGCCTGGGGAGCGGGAATGAAAGAGACCCAGTACTTC. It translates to CAWGAGMKETQYF.